These 11 T cell receptor beta chains were all obtained from the same sample, sequenced in a study of OX40 agonist ivuxolimab in advanced cancers. Produced via immunoSEQ multiplex PCR; TCRdb's table is partial and in-frame only. In the table there are 92,000 or so clones, roughly four fifths of which are singletons. The sequences come from CD4+ or CD8+ T cells sorted from blood, collected in a trial of the OX40 agonist ivuxolimab. The receptors here all came from an adult with an advanced solid tumor such as melanoma, head and neck, liver or kidney cancer.

The chain links TRBV10-3 to TRBJ1-2, with D perhaps matching TRBD1 (5 bases). Germline loops: CDR1 ENHRY, CDR2 SYGVKD. V lost 0 bases and J lost 1, with 9 bases in between. The CDR3 covers 15 residues. The CDR3 reads CAISESQGYNYGYTF. Here the CDR3 DNA reads TGTGCCATCAGTGAGTCCCAGGGATATAACTATGGCTACACCTTC.

This sequence joins TRBV4-2 and TRBJ1-5; no reliable D call. CDR3 size: 13 residues. Germline-derived CDR1 and CDR2 are LGHNA and YNFKEQ. V dropped 4 bases and J dropped 3 bases, with 7 bases sitting between them. For the CDR3, the DNA is TGTGCCAGCAGCCCCTTTCTCAATCAGCCCCAGCATTTT. Translation: CASSPFLNQPQHF.

This clone was observed a few times. The chain combines TRBV19 with TRBJ2-5; D might be TRBD2 (6 bases). Gene TRBJ2-7 matches the end of the DNA better, so the J call may be wrong. Germline lookup yields CDR1 LNHDA and CDR2 SQIVND (reference sequence). The length of the CDR3 is 13 residues. The DNA of the CDR3 is TGTGCCAGTAGTATAGGTGCGGGATACGAGCAGTACTTC. Translated: CASSIGAGYEQYF.

The V call is TRBV19, the J call TRBJ2-5; the D is unclear. CDR3 size: 13 residues. CDR1 and CDR2 from the germline V gene are LNHDA and SQIVND (reference sequence). The V gene lost 9 bases and the J gene lost 3 bases, with 14 bases spanning the gap. The DNA of the CDR3 is TGTGCCAGCTCCCGGTCAACGGAAGAGACCCAGTACTTC. It translates to CASSRSTEETQYF.

This clone was picked up one time. The chain combines TRBV5-6 with TRBJ2-5, with 10 bases that match TRBD2. J lost 2 bases, V lost 2 bases, and 6 bases had no gene match. This CDR3 spans 16 amino acids. The germline CDR1 and CDR2 sequences are SGHDT and YYEEEE. CDR3 sequence (DNA): TGTGCCAGCAGCTTACCTAGCGGGAGAGTACAAGAGACCCAGTACTTC. The encoded protein is CASSLPSGRVQETQYF.

V gene TRBV27 combines with J gene TRBJ2-2; 7 positions agree with TRBD1. The CDR3 is 14 amino acids. The V gene end was trimmed by 2 bases and the J gene end by 4 bases; junction bases not matched to a gene: 1. CDR1 is MNHEY, CDR2 SMNVEV, per germline (reference sequence). CDR3 coding DNA: TGTGCCAGCAGTTTAGGGACAGTCACCGGGGAGCTGTTTTTT. Translation: CASSLGTVTGELFF.

About this clone itself: Other DNA sequences from this sample encode an identical CDR3 as well. V and J are TRBV4-2 and TRBJ1-1, with D unclear. CDR3 length: 13 amino acids. Trimming cost V 1 base and J 2 bases, with 5 bases left between them. CDR1 is LGHNA and CDR2 is YNFKEQ in the germline V gene. CDR3 amino acids: CASSQVGNTEAFF. As DNA, the CDR3 is TGTGCCAGCAGCCAAGTCGGAAACACTGAAGCTTTCTTT.

The rearrangement uses TRBV27 and TRBJ1-1; D might be TRBD1 (6 bases). Germline CDR1 is MNHEY and CDR2 is SMNVEV (reference sequence). The CDR3 spans 14 residues. Trimming removed 2 bases at V and 1 base at J, with 8 bases between. CDR3 sequence (DNA): TGTGCCAGCAGTTTAGGACAGACGAACACTGAAGCTTTCTTT. It yields the protein CASSLGQTNTEAFF.

CDR3 sequence: CASSSGTRNADTQYF. Written as DNA, the CDR3 is TGTGCCAGCAGTTCCGGGACTCGGAATGCGGATACGCAGTATTTT. The chain uses TRBV6-1 and TRBJ2-3, with D tentatively TRBD2 (6 bases). V was pared by 5 bases and J by 6 bases, with 18 bases between. The CDR3 covers 15 residues. Per germline, CDR1 MNHNS and CDR2 SASEGT.

CDR3 nucleotide sequence: TGCGCCAGCAGCTTTACAGGGGGGGATGGCTACACCTTC. This sequence encodes CASSFTGGDGYTF. V usage is TRBV5-1 and J usage is TRBJ1-2; 8 bases are a match to TRBD1. CDR3 size: 13 residues. Germline CDR1 SGHRS, CDR2 YFSETQ. Trimming cost V 2 bases and J 6 bases; bases outside gene matches: 3.

This chain uses TRBV13 with TRBJ1-2; TRBD1 aligns across 7 bases. Germline V gene sequence: CDR1 PRHDT, CDR2 FYEKMQ (reference sequence). The junction had 8 bases not matched to a gene; V was cut back by 2 bases and J by 8 bases. This CDR3 is built from 14 residues. The CDR3 region is CASSLRGQGDGYTF. The CDR3 DNA follows: TGTGCCAGCAGCTTAAGGGGGCAGGGGGACGGCTACACCTTC.